These 11 T cell receptor beta chains originate from one sample sequenced in a study of cytomegalovirus exposure and HLA in healthy donors. Generated by immunoSEQ multiplex PCR, the TCRdb table keeps only in-frame clones and is missing some. The data contain roughly 150,000 clones, 85% to 90% of them singletons. Sequencing used PBMCs. These receptor sequences come from a man aged 18 to 35 in good health and CMV-seronegative.

The chain has TRBV19 and TRBJ1-5, with a tentative D call TRBD1 (5 bases). The CDR3 totals 15 residues. Looked up from germline, CDR1 is LNHDA and CDR2 is SQIVND (reference sequence). Trimming took 5 bases from V and 2 from J, leaving 13 bases between them. This CDR3 reads CASSPPGDGNQPQHF. CDR3 sequence (DNA): TGTGCCAGTAGTCCCCCGGGGGATGGCAATCAGCCCCAGCATTTT. The entire variable domain, with the rest obtained from reference TRBV19 and TRBJ1-5, is as follows: DGGITQSPKYLFRKEGQNVTLSCEQNLNHDAMYWYRQDPGQGLRLIYYSQIVNDFQKGDIAEGYSVSREKKESFPLTVTSAQKNPTAFYLCASSPPGDGNQPQHFGDGTRLSIL.

V gene TRBV27 combines with J gene TRBJ1-5, with 7 bases lining up with TRBD1. There are 14 residues in the CDR3. Unmatched junction bases numbered 6, after V lost 5 bases and J lost 5 bases. Germline V lookup: CDR1 MNHEY, CDR2 SMNVEV (reference sequence). The CDR3 sequence is CASSPFDRDQPQHF. In DNA form, the CDR3 reads TGTGCCAGCAGTCCCTTTGACAGGGATCAGCCCCAGCATTTT.

The chain employs TRBV5-6 and TRBJ2-1; 10 nucleotides agree with TRBD2. The CDR3 contains 15 residues. V dropped 4 bases and J dropped 4; count of bases not matched to a gene: 5. CDR1 SGHDT and CDR2 YYEEEE come from the germline V gene. The DNA for the CDR3 is TGTGCCAGCAGCCTAGCGGGAGCCGATTACAATGAGCAGTTCTTC. It codes for CASSLAGADYNEQFF.

This clone showed up just a few times. The chain has TRBV10-1 and TRBJ2-7; D call uncertain. V lost 4 bases and J 1 base, leaving 8 bases between the germline ends. This CDR3 is 13 amino acids long. Per the germline V gene, CDR1 is WNHNN and CDR2 is SYGVQD (reference sequence). As DNA, the CDR3 is TGCGCCAGCAGTGTTGGCAGATCCTACGAGCAGTACTTC. This translates into CASSVGRSYEQYF.

The J gene is TRBJ2-7, the V gene TRBV4-1, with 8 positions matching TRBD2. Germline values: CDR1 MGHRA, CDR2 YSYEKL. The junction had 10 bases not matched to a gene; V was cut back by 2 bases and J by 7 bases. CDR3 length equals 15 residues. CDR3 nucleotides: TGCGCCAGCAGCCAACCAGCGGGAGCGGTTGAGGAGCAGTACTTC. Encoded protein: CASSQPAGAVEEQYF.

This clone has at least ten counts. V and J are TRBV6-1 and TRBJ2-3, with D perhaps matching TRBD1 (7 bases). The V gene's germline CDR1 is MNHNS and CDR2 SASEGT. The V end was cut by 0 bases, the J end by 1 base, with 11 bases between. CDR3 length equals 16 residues. In DNA, the CDR3 is TGTGCCAGCAGTGAAGCGCAGGGGGGCGGCACAGATACGCAGTATTTT. Amino acids: CASSEAQGGGTDTQYF.

In its sample, this clone was seen once. The V call is TRBV2, the J call TRBJ2-1; possible D gene TRBD1, 6 bases. There are 14 residues in the CDR3. Trimming took 7 bases from V and 6 from J, leaving 16 bases between them. The germline V gene has CDR1 SNHLY and CDR2 FYNNEI. In DNA, the CDR3 is TGTGCCAGCAACAATGCAGGGGCCCGCAATGAGCAGTTCTTC. Protein sequence: CASNNAGARNEQFF.

This clone was seen a few times. V and J are TRBV7-6 and TRBJ1-5, with a weak D call TRBD1 (5 bases). Per germline, CDR1 SGHVS and CDR2 FNYEAQ. V was clipped by 3 bases and J by 5 bases, with 11 bases between them. The length of the CDR3 is 14 residues. For the CDR3, the DNA is TGTGCCAGCAGCTTGCGCTGGGGCGATCAGCCCCAGCATTTT. It is translated as CASSLRWGDQPQHF.

V gene TRBV10-3 combines with J gene TRBJ1-4; D gene uncertain. CDR3 length: 15 residues. Trimming stripped 0 bases from V and 5 bases from J, with 10 bases between. Germline V gene data show CDR1 as ENHRY and CDR2 as SYGVKD. CDR3 coding DNA: TGTGCCATCAGTGAGTCCCGGGATAGGAATGAAAAACTGTTTTTT. Translating gives CAISESRDRNEKLFF.

The rearrangement links TRBV5-1 to TRBJ1-3; 7 positions match TRBD1. The length of the CDR3 is 17 residues. The V gene's germline CDR1 is SGHRS and CDR2 YFSETQ. With V trimmed by 4 bases and J by 0 bases, 10 bases remained unmatched. The CDR3 DNA is TGCGCCAGCAGCAGCGTACAGGGGCCCAGCTCTGGAAACACCATATATTTT. It translates to CASSSVQGPSSGNTIYF.

The V call is TRBV5-6, the J call TRBJ2-7; 7 bases map to TRBD1. Germline V gene lookup returns CDR1 SGHDT and CDR2 YYEEEE. Trimming took 1 base from V and 2 from J; bases not matched to a gene: 0. There are 13 residues in the CDR3. The CDR3 DNA follows: TGTGCCAGCAGCTTGAGGGGGCCCTACGAGCAGTACTTC. Translation: CASSLRGPYEQYF.